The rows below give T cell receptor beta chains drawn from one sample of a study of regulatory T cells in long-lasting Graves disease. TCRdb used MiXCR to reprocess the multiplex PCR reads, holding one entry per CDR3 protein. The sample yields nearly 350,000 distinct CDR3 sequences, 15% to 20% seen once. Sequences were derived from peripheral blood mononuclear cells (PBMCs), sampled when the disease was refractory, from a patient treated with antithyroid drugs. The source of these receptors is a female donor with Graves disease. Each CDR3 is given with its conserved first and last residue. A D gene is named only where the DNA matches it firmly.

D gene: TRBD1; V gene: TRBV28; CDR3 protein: CASSDPGQGSYEQYF
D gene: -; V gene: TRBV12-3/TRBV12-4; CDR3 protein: CASSFDSYEQYF
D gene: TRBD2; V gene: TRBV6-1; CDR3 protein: CASRDTSGGKSYEQYF
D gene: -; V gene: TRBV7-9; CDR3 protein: CASWGGEGTEAFF
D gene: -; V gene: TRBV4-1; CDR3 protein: CASSPATGPETQYF
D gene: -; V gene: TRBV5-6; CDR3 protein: CASSVQTTYGYTF
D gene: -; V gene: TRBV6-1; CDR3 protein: CASSAQLQVTRSYEQYF
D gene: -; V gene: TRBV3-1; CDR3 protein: CASSRYPPAADSNQPQHF
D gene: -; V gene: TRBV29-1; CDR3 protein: CSVVRYDSYEQYF
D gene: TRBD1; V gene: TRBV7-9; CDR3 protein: CAILGTGAWSTEAFF
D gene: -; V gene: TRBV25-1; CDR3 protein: CASSLLGGGGNTEAFF
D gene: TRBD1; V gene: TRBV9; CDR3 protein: CASSPGGTMGNSPLHF
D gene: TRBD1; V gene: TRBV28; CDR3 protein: CASSLTPSGGGYTF
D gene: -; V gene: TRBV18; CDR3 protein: CASSPPGRNSPLHF
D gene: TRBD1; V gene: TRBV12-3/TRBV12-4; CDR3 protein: CASSSFGQAEAFF
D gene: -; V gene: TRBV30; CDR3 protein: CAWRTKGYEQYF
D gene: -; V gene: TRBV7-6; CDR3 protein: CASSSGTAGYEQYF
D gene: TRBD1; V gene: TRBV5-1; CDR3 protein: CASSLSHRGSTEAFF
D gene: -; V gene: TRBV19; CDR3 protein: CASSSVLTSGANVLTF
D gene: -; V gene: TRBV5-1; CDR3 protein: CASSLQGGSYEQYF
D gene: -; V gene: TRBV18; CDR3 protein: CASSQGRSSTDTQYF
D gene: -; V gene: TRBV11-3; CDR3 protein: CASSFSRNTEAFF
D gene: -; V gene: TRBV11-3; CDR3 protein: CASSKNTASLSGNTIYF
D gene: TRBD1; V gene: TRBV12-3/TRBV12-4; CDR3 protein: CASSTGTGRAFF
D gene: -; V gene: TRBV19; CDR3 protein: CASSTNLLGGNQPQHF
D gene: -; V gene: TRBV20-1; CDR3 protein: CSAKRVTYAYEQYF
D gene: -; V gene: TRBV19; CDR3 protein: CASSPGAWDNYGYTF
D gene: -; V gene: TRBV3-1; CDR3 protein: CASSQSEWGFLYEQYF
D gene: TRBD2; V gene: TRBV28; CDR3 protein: CASSLTSGAYEQYF
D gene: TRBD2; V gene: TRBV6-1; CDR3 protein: CASSAGGSSYEQYF
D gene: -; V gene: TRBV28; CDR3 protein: CASNLPGPSLHTQYF
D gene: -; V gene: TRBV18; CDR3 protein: CARTNRASNQPQHF
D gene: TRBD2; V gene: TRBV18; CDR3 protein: CASSLSGVGTNEQYF
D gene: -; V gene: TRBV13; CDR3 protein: CASSFKAKARGAAFF
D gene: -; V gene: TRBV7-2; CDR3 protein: CASSAGQSNSQFF
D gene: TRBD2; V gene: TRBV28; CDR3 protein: CASSLHSGSGYEQFF